Sequencing of this TCR beta chain was carried out in a study of cytomegalovirus exposure and HLA in healthy donors. Trimming removed 6 bases from V and 1 base from J; junction bases left unmatched: 4. The germline V gene has CDR1 MNHEY and CDR2 SVGAGI. The CDR3 totals 14 residues. PCR employed 60 Vbeta and 13 Jbeta primers. Measured with immunoSEQ multiplex PCR; TCRdb has only the in-frame clones, and not every one. The table has 180,000 or so clones, approximately 80% seen once. The chain has TRBV6-5 and TRBJ2-3; 7 nucleotides line up with TRBD2. This sequence was found in a female donor in good health and CMV-seronegative. The sample was PBMCs. The CDR3 DNA follows: TGTGCCAGCAGGGCGGGAGAGGGCACAGATACGCAGTATTTT. Its translation is CASRAGEGTDTQYF.